These 23 T cell receptor beta chains were sequenced from one sample in a study of blood T cells in healthy people across ages. A second about 7 to 12 cycle PCR used barcoded and J-beta primers. One entry per CDR3 protein results from TCRdb running MiXCR on the 5' RACE reads. The repertoire has 650,000 or so distinct CDR3 sequences, 52% of them found once; the top ten carry roughly 14%. The specimen sequenced was blood. The receptors originated from an elderly woman in good health.

This chain links TRBV2 with TRBJ2-1; D is possibly TRBD1 (5 bases). With 4 bases removed from V and 9 bases from J, the gap between germline ends came to 10 bases. The CDR3 totals 12 residues. From germline, CDR1 is SNHLY and CDR2 FYNNEI. CDR3 loop: CASSADRSEQFF. CDR3 sequence (DNA): TGTGCCAGCAGTGCTGACAGAAGTGAGCAGTTCTTC. The variable domain in full, with the rest retrieved from reference TRBV2 and TRBJ2-1, is EPEVTQTPSHQVTQMGQEVILRCVPISNHLYFYWYRQILGQKVEFLVSFYNNEISEKSEIFDDQFSVERPDGSNFTLKIRSTKLEDSAMYFCASSADRSEQFFGPGTRLTVL.

The rearrangement links TRBV7-9 to TRBJ2-7, with 11 bases fitting TRBD2. Germline V lookup: CDR1 SEHNR, CDR2 FQNEAQ (reference sequence). This CDR3 spans 14 amino acids. V was pared by 5 bases and J by 11 bases, with 11 bases of the junction left unmatched. This CDR3 is CASSLTSGASREYF. Written as DNA, the CDR3 is TGTGCCAGCAGCCTGACTAGCGGGGCGAGCAGAGAGTACTTC.

To note about this clonotype: This may arise from a read error, as a much more abundant clone is one base away. This rearrangement joins TRBV3-1 to TRBJ2-1, with 10 bases lining up with TRBD2. The CDR3 spans 17 residues. V shed 0 bases, J shed 4 bases, and the junction held 6 bases outside the gene matches. Germline V gene data show CDR1 as LGHDT and CDR2 as YNNKEL (reference sequence). The CDR3 protein is CASSQDGLAGAYNEQFF. CDR3 coding DNA: TGTGCCAGCAGCCAAGATGGGCTAGCGGGGGCGTACAATGAGCAGTTCTTC.

The rearrangement joins TRBV10-2 to TRBJ2-1; 7 bases fit TRBD1. Per the germline V gene, CDR1 is WSHSY and CDR2 is SAAADI. V gave up 3 bases and J gave up 8 bases; unmatched junction bases: 4. The CDR3 contains 13 residues. The CDR3 loop is CASSDGRGYEQFF. CDR3 DNA: TGCGCCAGCAGTGATGGCAGGGGGTATGAGCAGTTCTTC.

This clonotype was observed a single time. Just one base apart from a much larger clone, this may be a read error. The chain employs TRBV12-3 or TRBV12-4 and TRBJ2-1; D tentatively fits TRBD1 or TRBD2 (6 bases each). The CDR3 length is 16 residues. The CDR3 here is CACSLVGGRLYNEQFF. In DNA, the CDR3 is TGTGCCTGCAGTTTAGTAGGGGGGAGGCTCTACAATGAGCAGTTCTTC.

This clonotype was observed a few times. V gene TRBV12-3 or TRBV12-4 combines with J gene TRBJ1-1; D possibly corresponds to TRBD1 (5 bases). V was cut by 7 bases and J by 5 bases, with 11 bases left in between. The CDR3 loop spans 12 amino acids. This CDR3 reads CASTTGGTEAFF. The DNA of the CDR3 is TGTGCCAGCACCACTGGGGGAACTGAAGCTTTCTTT.

This clonotype was picked up many times. The chain recombines TRBV6-1 with TRBJ1-2, with D uncertain. Germline V gene lookup returns CDR1 MNHNS and CDR2 SASEGT. This CDR3 has 15 amino acids. V was clipped by 2 bases and J by 0 bases, with 10 bases between them. Written as DNA, the CDR3 is TGTGCCAGCAGTGAATTGGTAGATACTAACTATGGCTACACCTTC. Protein: CASSELVDTNYGYTF.

This clonotype was detected many times. This chain joins TRBV9 and TRBJ2-3; D possibly corresponds to TRBD1 (6 bases). V lost 1 base and J lost 2, with 23 bases in between. The CDR3 runs to 19 residues. CDR1 and CDR2 from the germline V gene are SGDLS and YYNGEE. Written as DNA, the CDR3 is TGTGCCAGCAGCGTACGGGACATTCTTATGCGGGCCGTCACAGATACGCAGTATTTT. Protein: CASSVRDILMRAVTDTQYF.

Concerning this clonotype itself: This may come from a read error, since a much larger clone is one base off. This rearrangement joins TRBV29-1 to TRBJ2-1; D not certain. The germline CDR1 and CDR2 sequences are SQVTM and ANQGSEA. V was clipped by 1 base and J by 13 bases, with 17 bases between them. The CDR3 is 13 residues long. This CDR3 reads CSVEGDGLETQFF. CDR3 coding DNA: TGCAGCGTTGAAGGGGATGGGCTCGAGACCCAGTTCTTC.

V gene TRBV18 combines with J gene TRBJ2-1; 9 bases match TRBD1. V lost 2 bases and J lost 0; bases outside the gene matches: 14. The CDR3 totals 20 residues. Germline CDR1 reads KGHSH; CDR2 reads LQKENI. The CDR3: CASSPWVGQGLMSSYNEQFF. The CDR3 DNA reads TGTGCCAGCTCACCATGGGTGGGACAGGGTTTAATGAGCTCCTACAATGAGCAGTTCTTC.

As to this clonotype: A much larger clone differs from this one at a single base, so this may be a read error. The chain employs TRBV10-3 and TRBJ1-2; a weak D match, TRBD1 (5 bases). Trimming pared 10 bases from V and 6 bases from J, leaving 18 bases between. CDR3 length: 13 residues. Germline V gene lookup returns CDR1 ENHRY and CDR2 SYGVKD. This CDR3 reads CATWPHGADGYTF. CDR3 sequence (DNA): TGTGCCACTTGGCCTCATGGGGCTGATGGCTACACCTTC.

V usage is TRBV5-1 and J usage is TRBJ2-1, with 8 bases that match TRBD2. The CDR3 spans 14 residues. V lost 2 bases to trimming and J lost 13 bases; unmatched junction nucleotides: 11. The germline V gene has CDR1 SGHRS and CDR2 YFSETQ. The CDR3 region has the DNA TGCGCCAGCAGCTTAAGCGGGGGACAAGAGACCCAGTTCTTC. Translated: CASSLSGGQETQFF.

In the case of this clonotype: A much larger clone is a single base away; this may be a read error. J is TRBJ2-5 and V is TRBV10-3; 7 bases map to TRBD1. The CDR3 covers 12 residues. Germline values: CDR1 ENHRY, CDR2 SYGVKD. Germline trimming cut 6 bases from V and 9 bases from J; bases unmatched to any gene: 7. The CDR3 sequence is CAISRQGEAQYF. The CDR3, as DNA: TGTGCCATCAGCCGACAGGGCGAGGCCCAGTACTTC.

Turning to this clonotype: The junction departs from germline at one end; a sequencing error may be responsible. V is TRBV9 and J is TRBJ2-3, with TRBD1 as a possible D gene (6 bases). CDR1 and CDR2 from the germline V gene are SGDLS and YYNGEE. This CDR3 has 15 amino acids. CDR3 protein: CASSVDAGDPETQYF. DNA of the CDR3: TGTGCCAGCAGCGTAGATGCAGGGGACCCAGAGACGCAGTATTTT.

This clonotype was found many times. CDR3 protein: CASSLGTSGIYEQFF. The DNA for the CDR3 is TGTGCCAGCAGTTTGGGGACTAGCGGGATCTATGAGCAGTTCTTC. The rearrangement links TRBV12-3 or TRBV12-4 to TRBJ2-1, with 13 bases fitting TRBD2. The CDR3 is made up of 15 amino acids. V lost 3 bases, J lost 8 bases, and 4 bases stayed unmatched.

This clonotype was observed a handful of times. This chain links TRBV2 with TRBJ1-3; D remains ambiguous. The V end was cut by 7 bases, the J end by 0 bases, with 7 bases between. CDR1 and CDR2 from the germline V gene are SNHLY and FYNNEI. The CDR3 is 13 residues long. Here the CDR3 reads CASIGNSGNTIYF. DNA for the CDR3: TGTGCCAGCATAGGCAACTCTGGAAACACCATATATTTT.

On this clonotype: A clone one base away is much larger, so this may be a read error. This chain uses TRBV3-1 with TRBJ1-6; TRBD1 matches 7 bases. The CDR3 sequence is 13 residues long. The V segment lost 5 bases and the J segment 6 bases; nucleotides outside the gene matches: 1. CDR1 LGHDT and CDR2 YNNKEL come from the germline V gene (reference sequence). CDR3 nucleotides: TGTGCCAGCAGCGGGGACAGTAATTCACCCCTCCACTTT. Translation: CASSGDSNSPLHF.

This clonotype came up a few times. The chain combines TRBV5-1 with TRBJ1-1, with D maybe TRBD1 (5 bases). Germline CDR1 SGHRS, CDR2 YFSETQ. There are 16 residues in the CDR3. V lost 0 bases and J 1 base, leaving 13 bases between the germline ends. The CDR3 here is CASSLVFGGGNTEAFF. The CDR3 region has the DNA TGCGCCAGCAGCTTGGTTTTCGGGGGGGGGAACACTGAAGCTTTCTTT. Drawing the rest from reference TRBV5-1 and TRBJ1-1, the complete variable domain is KAGVTQTPRYLIKTRGQQVTLSCSPISGHRSVSWYQQTPGQGLQFLFEYFSETQRNKGNFPGRFSGRQFSNSRSEMNVSTLELGDSALYLCASSLVFGGGNTEAFFGQGTRLTVV.

In its sample, this clonotype was seen many times. A read error may account for a junction end that differs from germline. The V call is TRBV5-1, the J call TRBJ2-1; the match to TRBD2 covers 9 bases. CDR1 and CDR2 from the germline V gene are SGHRS and YFSETQ. CDR3 size: 15 residues. The CDR3 is CASSLSGGSYNEQFF. In DNA, the CDR3 is TGTGCCAGCAGCCTTAGCGGGGGCTCCTACAATGAGCAGTTCTTC. Full variable domain (rest looked up from reference TRBV5-1 and TRBJ2-1): KAGVTQTPRYLIKTRGQQVTLSCSPISGHRSVSWYQQTPGQGLQFLFEYFSETQRNKGNFPGRFSGRQFSNSRSEMNVSTLELGDSALYLCASSLSGGSYNEQFFGPGTRLTVL.

The chain is built from TRBV20-1 and TRBJ1-4; D remains ambiguous. The CDR3 extends over 15 amino acids. The germline gives CDR1 DFQATT, CDR2 SNEGSKA (reference sequence). V lost 3 bases, J lost 8 bases, and 19 bases lay in between. CDR3 bases: TGCAGTGCTAGTCACACCGGGCCTGGGTCGGAAAAACTGTTTTTT. Translation: CSASHTGPGSEKLFF.

The sample holds a few counts of this clonotype. CDR3 nucleotides: TGTGCCTGGAATGGGGGAGGGACTGAAGCTTTCTTT. It yields the protein CAWNGGGTEAFF. The chain is built from TRBV30 and TRBJ1-1; the D gene is possibly TRBD1 (5 bases). This CDR3 region has 12 residues. CDR1 GTSNPN and CDR2 SVGIG come from the germline V gene (reference sequence). Between the trimmed V and J ends, which lost 4 bases and 5 bases, there was a span of 11 bases.

The chain carries TRBV20-1 and TRBJ1-1; D possibly corresponds to TRBD1 (5 bases). This CDR3 is built from 13 residues. V lost 5 bases, J lost 1 base, and 11 bases lay in between. Germline CDR1 and CDR2: DFQATT and SNEGSKA (reference sequence). DNA of the CDR3: TGCAGTGCTCCAACTGGGGGGAACACTGAAGCTTTCTTT. Protein: CSAPTGGNTEAFF.

The DNA for the CDR3 is TGTGCCAGCAGTCTCTTAGGACAGGGAAATCAGCCCCAGCATTTT. Encoded protein: CASSLLGQGNQPQHF. The chain links TRBV27 to TRBJ1-5; 8 nucleotides align to TRBD1. CDR3 size: 15 residues. Germline loops: CDR1 MNHEY, CDR2 SMNVEV (reference sequence). The V gene end was trimmed by 5 bases and the J gene end by 4 bases; junction bases not matched to a gene: 7.